The 11 T cell receptor beta chains below were found in one sample sequenced in a study of T cells after yellow fever vaccination (dated by TCRdb to between 2018 and 2021). Receptor libraries were prepared by 5' RACE. Sequenced on an Illumina HiSeq 2500. TCRdb cleaned the public reads at Q25 with fastp, built clones with MiXCR and kept in-frame beta chains. Merged by CDR3 protein, the rows form single entries marked with the most common genes and DNA. The sample contains more than 110,000 distinct CDR3 sequences, more than 6.5% of them found a single time. The top ten hold approximately 0.64% of the sample. The sample's treatment or condition label is to be understood as: live attenuated yellow fever vaccine strain. The sequencing here drew on CD4+ T cells sorted from PBMCs, taken 10 days after the yellow fever booster vaccination. The source is a man aged 25-45 years who received the YFV17D yellow fever vaccine.

This clonotype was seen ten or more times. The rearrangement uses TRBV27 and TRBJ2-1; D might be TRBD2 (5 bases). The CDR3 is 12 residues long. Germline assignment: CDR1 MNHEY and CDR2 SMNVEV (reference sequence). V was shortened by 3 bases and J by 11 bases, with 11 bases between the two germline ends. CDR3 DNA sequence: TGTGCCAGCAGTTTTACTAGAAATAAGCAGTTCTTC. Protein product: CASSFTRNKQFF.

This clonotype was counted at least ten times. CDR3 protein: CASSLDGAQPQHF. DNA for the CDR3: TGTGCCAGCAGCTTAGACGGGGCCCAGCCCCAGCATTTT. This chain joins TRBV7-9 and TRBJ1-5; D may be TRBD1 (5 bases). V lost 1 base and J lost 7, with 8 bases in between. The CDR3 sequence is 13 residues long. The germline gives CDR1 SEHNR, CDR2 FQNEAQ (reference sequence). Supplemented by reference TRBV7-9 and TRBJ1-5, the full variable domain reads DTGVSQNPRHKITKRGQNVTFRCDPISEHNRLYWYRQTLGQGPEFLTYFQNEAQLEKSRLLSDRFSAERPKGSFSTLEIQRTEQGDSAMYLCASSLDGAQPQHFGDGTRLSIL.

This clonotype occurred many times. The chain joins TRBV18 to TRBJ2-1; D possibly uses TRBD1 or TRBD2 (6 bases each). CDR1 and CDR2 (germline): KGHSH, LQKENI. The ends were cut back, 1 base at V and 4 bases at J, with 11 bases in the middle. This CDR3 is built from 15 residues. CDR3 region: CASSPQEGVYNEQFF. In DNA, the CDR3 is TGTGCCAGCTCACCACAGGAGGGGGTTTACAATGAGCAGTTCTTC.

There are many counts of this clonotype. This sequence joins TRBV5-1 and TRBJ2-4; 11 nucleotides match TRBD2. V shed 4 bases and J 5 bases; nucleotides not matched to a gene: 2. The CDR3 sequence is 14 residues long. CDR1 is SGHRS, CDR2 YFSETQ, per germline. The CDR3 DNA reads as TGCGCCAGCAGCAAGGGACTAGCGGAAAACATTCAGTACTTC. As protein: CASSKGLAENIQYF.

The chain uses TRBV20-1 and TRBJ2-7, with a tentative D call TRBD1 (5 bases). Germline V gene sequence: CDR1 DFQATT, CDR2 SNEGSKA (reference sequence). The ends were cut back, 2 bases at V and 1 base at J, with 12 bases in the middle. This CDR3 comprises 14 residues. CDR3 region: CSARPSGPSYEQYF. The DNA of the CDR3 is TGCAGTGCTAGACCCTCAGGGCCGTCCTACGAGCAGTACTTC.

The gene calls are TRBV12-3 or TRBV12-4 and TRBJ2-3, with D tentatively TRBD1 (6 bases). The CDR3 covers 14 residues. V lost 3 bases to trimming and J lost 4 bases, with 11 bases between them. In DNA, the CDR3 is TGTGCCAGCAGTTTTGGGACATCCCCAGATACGCAGTATTTT. Protein: CASSFGTSPDTQYF.

The CDR3 coding sequence is TGTGCCAGCAGCATAGACAAGGGGCGAATTGCAACTAATGAAAAACTGTTTTTT. Its protein product is CASSIDKGRIATNEKLFF. This chain links TRBV6-1 with TRBJ1-4; D may be TRBD1 (5 bases). The CDR3 extends over 18 amino acids. V was trimmed by 6 bases and J by 0 bases, leaving 20 bases between them. In germline, CDR1 is MNHNS, CDR2 SASEGT.

In its sample, this clonotype was seen many times. The chain uses TRBV5-1 and TRBJ2-1; TRBD2 matches 11 bases. With 5 bases clipped from V and 1 base from J, the junction kept 5 bases outside the gene matches. This CDR3 region has 16 residues. Germline CDR1 SGHRS, CDR2 YFSETQ. CDR3 DNA: TGCGCCAGCAGATTTCTAGCGGGAGGTTCCTACAATGAGCAGTTCTTC. Translating it yields CASRFLAGGSYNEQFF.

On this clonotype: This sequence may be a read error, since a much larger clone differs from it by one base. The genes are TRBV7-2 and TRBJ2-3; unclear D gene. Trimming stripped 5 bases from V and 10 bases from J, with 16 bases between. The CDR3 consists of 13 residues. CDR1 and CDR2 (germline): SGHTA, FQGNSA. Written as DNA, the CDR3 is TGTGCCAGCAGCCCAGAGTACCTTTTGCCGCAGTATTTT. Amino acid sequence: CASSPEYLLPQYF.

This clonotype has at least ten counts. This chain links TRBV4-2 with TRBJ2-1; D gene ambiguous. The CDR3 runs 16 residues. CDR1 and CDR2 (germline): LGHNA, YNFKEQ. Trimming pared 3 bases from V and 0 bases from J, leaving 12 bases between. The CDR3 sequence: CASSHDPLLSYNEQFF. The CDR3 coding sequence is TGTGCCAGCAGCCACGACCCCCTTCTCTCCTACAATGAGCAGTTCTTC.

This clonotype was counted many times. The V gene is TRBV7-9, the J gene TRBJ2-1; D not resolved. Trimming removed 7 bases at V and 0 bases at J, with 19 bases between. Germline V gene data show CDR1 as SEHNR and CDR2 as FQNEAQ (reference sequence). The CDR3 runs to 17 residues. The CDR3 region is CASKGGKELSSYNEQFF. CDR3 bases: TGTGCCAGCAAGGGTGGGAAGGAACTTAGCTCCTACAATGAGCAGTTCTTC.